The 16 T cell receptor beta chains listed next were all sequenced from one sample in a study of shared clonotypes between healthy human individuals. The repertoire was sequenced with immunoSEQ multiplex PCR; TCRdb's copy has only in-frame clones and lacks some. The sample consists of over 2,000,000 clones, 93% of them appearing once. The naive CD8 fraction comprised CD45RO-negative cells positively selected for CCR7 and excluded terminally differentiated effector memory CD45RA+ cells. The source material was naive CD8+ T cells from PBMCs. Source of these receptors: a man between 18 and 35 years old in good health. Some clones in this sample may be carry-over from other donors' samples.

As regards this clone: The same CDR3 arises from other DNA sequences in this sample as well. The chain has TRBV11-2 and TRBJ2-7, with 9 bases lining up with TRBD1. The V gene end was trimmed by 1 base and the J gene end by 3 bases; junction bases not matched to a gene: 1. There are 14 residues in the CDR3. Germline-derived CDR1 and CDR2 are SGHAT and FQNNGV. The chain's CDR3 is CASSLAGQGYEQYF. The CDR3 bases are TGTGCCAGCAGCTTAGCGGGACAGGGCTACGAGCAGTACTTC. Drawing the rest from reference TRBV11-2 and TRBJ2-7, the complete variable domain is EAGVAQSPRYKIIEKRQSVAFWCNPISGHATLYWYQQILGQGPKLLIQFQNNGVVDDSQLPKDRFSAERLKGVDSTLKIQPAKLEDSAVYLCASSLAGQGYEQYFGPGTRLTVT.

The chain is built from TRBV6-6 and TRBJ1-2, with 9 positions matching TRBD1. The CDR3 consists of 16 residues. Germline V gene lookup returns CDR1 MNHNY and CDR2 SVGAGI (reference sequence). V shed 5 bases and J 8 bases; nucleotides not matched to a gene: 15. CDR3 coding DNA: TGTGCCAGCAGTGCCACCGGGACAGGGCTCCCTAAAGGCTACACCTTC. It is translated as CASSATGTGLPKGYTF.

The chain is built from TRBV6-5 and TRBJ2-7; TRBD1 matches at 7 bases. In germline, CDR1 is MNHEY, CDR2 SVGAGI. V lost 2 bases, J lost 2 bases, and 9 bases stayed unmatched. The CDR3 contains 16 residues. Here the CDR3 DNA reads TGTGCCAGCAGTTACGGTTTGGGGGACAGAACCTACGAGCAGTACTTC. Translating gives CASSYGLGDRTYEQYF.

The chain carries TRBV6-5 and TRBJ2-1, with 7 bases that match TRBD1. CDR1 MNHEY and CDR2 SVGAGI come from the germline V gene. The CDR3 runs 15 residues. J was trimmed by 3 bases and V by 3 bases; bases with no gene match: 5. CDR3 protein: CASSYDRTGYNEQFF. CDR3 coding DNA: TGTGCCAGCAGTTATGATCGGACAGGCTACAATGAGCAGTTCTTC.

As for this clone: Distinct nucleotide sequences in the sample also encode this CDR3. The chain couples TRBV6-5 to TRBJ2-7; D may correspond to TRBD1 or TRBD2 (6 bases each). Trimming took 3 bases from V and 5 from J, leaving 11 bases between them. Germline assignment: CDR1 MNHEY and CDR2 SVGAGI. The CDR3 has 13 residues. The CDR3 nucleotides read TGTGCCAGCAGTTATGGGGGCGGGGACGAGCAGTACTTC. It codes for CASSYGGGDEQYF.

The rearrangement uses TRBV4-3 and TRBJ2-7; 11 positions agree with TRBD1. V shed 7 bases, J shed 4 bases, and the junction held 9 bases outside the gene matches. Germline CDR1 is LGHNA and CDR2 is YSLEER. CDR3 length: 15 amino acids. The CDR3 coding sequence is TGCGCCAGCACTACGGACAGGGGGCTTTCGTACGAGCAGTACTTC. It yields the protein CASTTDRGLSYEQYF.

The chain is built from TRBV6-1 and TRBJ1-2; D gene ambiguous. Trimming took off 1 base at V and 6 bases at J, with 15 bases between the two ends. Germline CDR1 and CDR2: MNHNS and SASEGT. The CDR3 spans 15 residues. The CDR3 region is CASSEGVYSPHGYTF. The CDR3, as DNA: TGTGCCAGCAGTGAAGGGGTGTACTCTCCCCATGGCTACACCTTC.

The J gene is TRBJ2-1, the V gene TRBV5-4, with D possibly TRBD1 on 5 matching bases. The germline gives CDR1 SGHNT, CDR2 YYREEE (reference sequence). Trimming stripped 4 bases from V and 4 bases from J, with 15 bases between. This CDR3 has 15 amino acids. The CDR3 sequence: CASSPLKGAYNEQFF. CDR3 in DNA: TGTGCCAGCAGCCCTCTAAAAGGGGCTTACAATGAGCAGTTCTTC.

The chain is built from TRBV28 and TRBJ1-2, with D uncertain. This CDR3 is 14 amino acids long. The germline V and J ends were trimmed by 1 base and 7 bases, with 13 bases remaining between them. Per germline, CDR1 MDHEN and CDR2 SYDVKM. In DNA form, the CDR3 reads TGTGCCAGCAGTTTATCTCGAATTCGAGGTGGCTACACCTTC. The encoded protein is CASSLSRIRGGYTF.

The rearrangement links TRBV29-1 to TRBJ1-2; D perhaps matches TRBD1 (6 bases). In germline, CDR1 is SQVTM, CDR2 ANQGSEA. This CDR3 is 12 amino acids long. Deletions cut 4 bases from V and 3 bases from J, with 9 bases between. The CDR3 reads CSVAGADYGYTF. In DNA form, the CDR3 reads TGCAGCGTTGCAGGGGCGGACTATGGCTACACCTTC.

The chain joins TRBV27 to TRBJ2-2, with 12 bases fitting TRBD1. V dropped 10 bases and J dropped 6; count of bases not matched to a gene: 9. CDR1 and CDR2 from the germline V gene are MNHEY and SMNVEV (reference sequence). The CDR3 covers 15 residues. CDR3 sequence (DNA): TGTGCCACGCAATTGGGACAGGGGGCGCCCGGGGAGCTGTTTTTT. It encodes CATQLGQGAPGELFF.

The chain recombines TRBV29-1 with TRBJ2-7, with 10 bases that match TRBD2. The germline gives CDR1 SQVTM, CDR2 ANQGSEA. V lost 1 base, J lost 2 bases, and 11 bases stayed unmatched. The CDR3 covers 17 residues. This CDR3 is CSVEGLAGDLGTYEQYF. In DNA form, the CDR3 reads TGCAGCGTTGAAGGTCTAGCGGGAGATTTAGGTACCTACGAGCAGTACTTC.

In this sample, this clone turned up once. In the same sample, other DNA sequences code for this CDR3. The rearrangement joins TRBV2 to TRBJ2-7; D is undetermined. Trimming cost V 4 bases and J 1 base, with 8 bases left between them. This CDR3 comprises 13 residues. In germline, CDR1 is SNHLY, CDR2 FYNNEI. In nucleotides, the CDR3 is TGTGCCAGCAGTGGCGACACGTCCTACGAGCAGTACTTC. Amino acids: CASSGDTSYEQYF.

V is TRBV7-9 and J is TRBJ2-5, with D perhaps TRBD2 (6 bases). Germline V lookup: CDR1 SEHNR, CDR2 FQNEAQ (reference sequence). The CDR3 is 14 amino acids. Trimming pared 1 base from V and 5 bases from J, leaving 11 bases between. Here the CDR3 reads CASSLVGRAETQYF. In nucleotides, the CDR3 is TGTGCCAGCAGCTTAGTCGGGAGAGCGGAGACCCAGTACTTC.

J is TRBJ1-2 and V is TRBV9; 8 positions match TRBD1. The V gene's germline CDR1 is SGDLS and CDR2 YYNGEE. This CDR3 region has 15 residues. V lost 3 bases and J lost 6; bases outside the gene matches: 10. CDR3 loop: CASSANQGALDGYTF. CDR3 DNA sequence: TGTGCCAGCAGCGCTAATCAGGGGGCGCTTGATGGCTACACCTTC. The full variable domain, completed using reference TRBV9 and TRBJ1-2, is DSGVTQTPKHLITATGQRVTLRCSPRSGDLSVYWYQQSLDQGLQFLIQYYNGEERAKGNILERFSAQQFPDLHSELNLSSLELGDSALYFCASSANQGALDGYTFGSGTRLTVV.

The chain uses TRBV7-9 and TRBJ2-3; D remains ambiguous. This CDR3 contains 14 residues. The germline V gene has CDR1 SEHNR and CDR2 FQNEAQ (reference sequence). Trimming took off 6 bases at V and 2 bases at J, with 12 bases between the two ends. CDR3 nucleotide sequence: TGTGCCAGCAGTCCCCCAGGCTACACAGATACGCAGTATTTT. This encodes CASSPPGYTDTQYF.